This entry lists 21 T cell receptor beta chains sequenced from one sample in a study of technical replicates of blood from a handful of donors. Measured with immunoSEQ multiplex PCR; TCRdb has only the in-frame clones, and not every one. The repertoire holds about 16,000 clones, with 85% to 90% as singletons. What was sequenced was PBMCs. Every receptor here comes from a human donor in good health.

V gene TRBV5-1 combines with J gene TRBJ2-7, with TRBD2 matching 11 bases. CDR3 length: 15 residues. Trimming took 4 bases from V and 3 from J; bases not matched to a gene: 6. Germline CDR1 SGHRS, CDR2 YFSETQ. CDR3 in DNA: TGCGCCAGCAGCGCATCTAGCGGGAGGAACTACGAGCAGTACTTC. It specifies CASSASSGRNYEQYF.

CDR3 protein: CASSGLSTRQPQHF. CDR3 bases: TGTGCCAGCAGCGGCCTCTCTACGAGGCAGCCCCAGCATTTT. The chain recombines TRBV27 with TRBJ1-5, with D hard to call. Germline V gives CDR1 MNHEY, CDR2 SMNVEV (reference sequence). The CDR3 runs to 14 residues. V dropped 6 bases and J dropped 7 bases, with 16 bases sitting between them.

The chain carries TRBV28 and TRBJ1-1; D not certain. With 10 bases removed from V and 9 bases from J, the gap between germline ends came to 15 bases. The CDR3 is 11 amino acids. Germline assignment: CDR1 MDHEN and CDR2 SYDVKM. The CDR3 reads CATGTARKAFF. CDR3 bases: TGTGCCACGGGAACAGCCCGAAAAGCTTTCTTT.

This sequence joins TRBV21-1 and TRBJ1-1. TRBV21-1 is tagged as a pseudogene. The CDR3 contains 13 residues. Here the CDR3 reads CASSNYESTEAFF. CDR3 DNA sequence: TGTGCCAGCAGCAATTATGAGAGCACTGAAGCTTTCTTT.

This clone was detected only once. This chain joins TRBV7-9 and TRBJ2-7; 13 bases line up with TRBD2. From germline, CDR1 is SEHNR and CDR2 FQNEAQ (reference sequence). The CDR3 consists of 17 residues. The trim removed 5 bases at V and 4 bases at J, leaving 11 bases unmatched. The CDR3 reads CASSTGSGLAGEYEQYF. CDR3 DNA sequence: TGTGCCAGCAGCACGGGTTCCGGACTAGCGGGAGAATACGAGCAGTACTTC. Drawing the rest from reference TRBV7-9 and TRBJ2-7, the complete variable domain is DTGVSQNPRHKITKRGQNVTFRCDPISEHNRLYWYRQTLGQGPEFLTYFQNEAQLEKSRLLSDRFSAERPKGSFSTLEIQRTEQGDSAMYLCASSTGSGLAGEYEQYFGPGTRLTVT.

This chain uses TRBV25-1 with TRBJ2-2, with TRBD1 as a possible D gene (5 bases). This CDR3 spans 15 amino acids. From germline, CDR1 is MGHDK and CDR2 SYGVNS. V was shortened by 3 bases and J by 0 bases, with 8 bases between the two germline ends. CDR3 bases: TGTGCCAGCAGTGACTGGACACCGAACACCGGGGAGCTGTTTTTT. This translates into CASSDWTPNTGELFF.

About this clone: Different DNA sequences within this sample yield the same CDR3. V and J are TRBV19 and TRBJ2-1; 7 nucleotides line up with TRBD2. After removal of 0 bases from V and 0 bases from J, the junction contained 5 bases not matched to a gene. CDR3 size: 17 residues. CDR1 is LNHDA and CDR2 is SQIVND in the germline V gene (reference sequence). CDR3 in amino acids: CASSIDLASGSYNEQFF. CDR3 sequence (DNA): TGTGCCAGTAGTATAGATTTGGCTAGCGGCTCCTACAATGAGCAGTTCTTC.

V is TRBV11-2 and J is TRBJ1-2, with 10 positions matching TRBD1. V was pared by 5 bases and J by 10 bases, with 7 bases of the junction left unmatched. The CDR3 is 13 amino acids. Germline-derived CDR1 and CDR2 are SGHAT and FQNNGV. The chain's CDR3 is CASSLRDRGLYTF. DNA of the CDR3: TGTGCCAGCAGCCTTCGGGACAGGGGCCTCTACACCTTC.

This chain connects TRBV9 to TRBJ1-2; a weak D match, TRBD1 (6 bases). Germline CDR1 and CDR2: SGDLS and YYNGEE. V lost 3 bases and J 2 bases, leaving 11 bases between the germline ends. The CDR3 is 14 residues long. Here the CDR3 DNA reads TGTGCCAGCAGCGAGTCGGACAGAAACTATGGCTACACCTTC. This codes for CASSESDRNYGYTF.

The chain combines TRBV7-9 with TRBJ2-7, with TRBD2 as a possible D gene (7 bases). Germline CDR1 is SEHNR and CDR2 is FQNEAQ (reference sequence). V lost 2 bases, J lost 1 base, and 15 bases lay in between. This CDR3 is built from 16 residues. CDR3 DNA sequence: TGTGCCAGCAGCTTATCAGCGGGACATCGATCCTACGAGCAGTACTTC. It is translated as CASSLSAGHRSYEQYF.

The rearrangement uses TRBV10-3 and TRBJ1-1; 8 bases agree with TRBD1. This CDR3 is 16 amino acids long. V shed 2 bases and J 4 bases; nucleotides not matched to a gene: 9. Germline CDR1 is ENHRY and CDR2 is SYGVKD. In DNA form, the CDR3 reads TGTGCCATCAGTGAGGGCAGGGGGCGCCAGGGCACTGAAGCTTTCTTT. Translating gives CAISEGRGRQGTEAFF.

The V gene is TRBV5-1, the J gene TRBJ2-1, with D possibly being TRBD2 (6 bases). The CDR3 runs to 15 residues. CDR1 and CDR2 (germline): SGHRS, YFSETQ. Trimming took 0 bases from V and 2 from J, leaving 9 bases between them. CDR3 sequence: CASSLETGAYNEQFF. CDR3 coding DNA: TGCGCCAGCAGCTTGGAGACGGGGGCCTACAATGAGCAGTTCTTC.

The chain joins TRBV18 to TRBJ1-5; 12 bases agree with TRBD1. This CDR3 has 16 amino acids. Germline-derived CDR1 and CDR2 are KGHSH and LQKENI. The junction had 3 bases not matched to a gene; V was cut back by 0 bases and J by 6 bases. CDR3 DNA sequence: TGTGCCAGCTCACCACCGGGACAGGGGGCCGTTCAGCCCCAGCATTTT. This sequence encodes CASSPPGQGAVQPQHF.

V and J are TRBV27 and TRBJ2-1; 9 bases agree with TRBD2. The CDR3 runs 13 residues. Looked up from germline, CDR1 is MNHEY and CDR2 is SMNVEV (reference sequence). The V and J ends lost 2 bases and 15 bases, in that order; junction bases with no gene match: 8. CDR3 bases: TGTGCCAGCAGTTTAAGGGGCGGGAGGGCTATGTTCTTC. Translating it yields CASSLRGGRAMFF.

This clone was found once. CDR3 DNA: TGTGCCTGGAGTGTAGGATTAGGGGAACAGGCCCCCAAGTTCTTC. Its translation: CAWSVGLGEQAPKFF. V and J are TRBV30 and TRBJ2-1; tentatively, D is TRBD1 (5 bases). The V end was cut by 0 bases, the J end by 14 bases, with 23 bases between. Germline CDR1 reads GTSNPN; CDR2 reads SVGIG (reference sequence). The CDR3 is made up of 15 amino acids.

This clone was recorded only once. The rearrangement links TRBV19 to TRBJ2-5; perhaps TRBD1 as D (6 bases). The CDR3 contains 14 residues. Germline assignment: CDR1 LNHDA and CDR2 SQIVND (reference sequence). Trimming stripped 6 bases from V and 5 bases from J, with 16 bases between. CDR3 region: CASRRTVPGETQYF. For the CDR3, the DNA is TGTGCCAGTAGAAGGACAGTGCCCGGGGAGACCCAGTACTTC.

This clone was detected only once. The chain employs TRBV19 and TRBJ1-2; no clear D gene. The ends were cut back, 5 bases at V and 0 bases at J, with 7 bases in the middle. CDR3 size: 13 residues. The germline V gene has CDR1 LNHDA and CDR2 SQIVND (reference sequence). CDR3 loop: CASSREANYGYTF. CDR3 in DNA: TGTGCCAGTAGTCGCGAAGCTAACTATGGCTACACCTTC.

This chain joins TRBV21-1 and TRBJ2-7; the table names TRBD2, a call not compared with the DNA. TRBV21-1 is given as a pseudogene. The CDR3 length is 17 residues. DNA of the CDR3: TGTGCCAGCAGCAAAGCGCCTCCGGTTACGCACCGAACCGAGCAGTACTTC. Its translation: CASSKAPPVTHRTEQYF.

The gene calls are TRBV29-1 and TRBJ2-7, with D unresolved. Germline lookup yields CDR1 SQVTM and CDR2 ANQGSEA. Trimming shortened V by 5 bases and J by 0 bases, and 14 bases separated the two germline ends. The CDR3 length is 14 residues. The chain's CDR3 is CSVRLSGLSYEQYF. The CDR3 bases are TGCAGCGTTCGCCTCTCGGGTCTCTCCTACGAGCAGTACTTC.

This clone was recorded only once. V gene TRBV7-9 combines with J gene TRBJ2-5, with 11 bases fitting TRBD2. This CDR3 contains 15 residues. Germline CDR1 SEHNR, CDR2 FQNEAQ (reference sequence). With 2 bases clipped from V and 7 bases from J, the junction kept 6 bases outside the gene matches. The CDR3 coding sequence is TGTGCCAGCAGCTTAACGACTAGCGGGATTGGGACCCAGTACTTC. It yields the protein CASSLTTSGIGTQYF.

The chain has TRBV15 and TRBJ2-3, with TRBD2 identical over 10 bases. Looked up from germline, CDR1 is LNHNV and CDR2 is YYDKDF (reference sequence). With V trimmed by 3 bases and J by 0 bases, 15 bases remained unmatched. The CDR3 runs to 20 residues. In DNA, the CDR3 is TGTGCCACCAGCAGTCCCCGGGGGGGGGAGACTAGCGGGAGCACAGATACGCAGTATTTT. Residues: CATSSPRGGETSGSTDTQYF.